This T cell receptor (beta chain) comes out of a study of low-dose radiotherapy and immunotherapy resistance in tumors. For the study at large: Aspirin 300 mg, taken orally and daily, was given to patients for four cycles from cycle 1 day 1.

As concerns this clonotype: Given a far larger clone just one base away, this is likely a sequencing read error.

TCR amplification used 20 to 25 PCR cycles, a constant-region primer and a V-primer adapter. mRNA, once isolated, was amplified by in vitro transcription. MiXCR, run by TCRdb on the reads, gives a single entry per CDR3 protein. The repertoire holds around 57,000 distinct CDR3 sequences, around 35% seen once, with approximately 7.6% in the top ten. Described time point: after trial treatment. Regarding treatment: LDRT plus nivolumab, ipilimumab, low-dose cyclophosphamide and aspirin (RACIN trial). Treatment combined nivolumab, ipilimumab, aspirin, low-dose cyclophosphamide and low-dose radiotherapy in a dose-escalation trial. Advanced solid tumors lacking tumor-infiltrating lymphocytes characterized eligible patients. CDR3 length: 15 residues. CDR1 SEHNR and CDR2 FQNEAQ come from the germline V gene (reference sequence).

The starting material was PBMCs, obtained after low-dose radiotherapy plus immunotherapy. The source is a male donor with rectosigmoid adenocarcinoma. The rearrangement uses TRBV7-9 and TRBJ2-7; the match to TRBD1 covers 12 bases. The CDR3 is CACSTLGTGGNEQYF. Here the CDR3 DNA reads TGTGCCTGCAGCACCTTAGGGACAGGGGGCAACGAGCAGTACTTC. The full variable domain, rest sourced from reference TRBV7-9 and TRBJ2-7, is DTGVSQNPRHKITKRGQNVTFRCDPISEHNRLYWYRQTLGQGPEFLTYFQNEAQLEKSRLLSDRFSAERPKGSFSTLEIQRTEQGDSAMYLCACSTLGTGGNEQYFGPGTRLTVT.